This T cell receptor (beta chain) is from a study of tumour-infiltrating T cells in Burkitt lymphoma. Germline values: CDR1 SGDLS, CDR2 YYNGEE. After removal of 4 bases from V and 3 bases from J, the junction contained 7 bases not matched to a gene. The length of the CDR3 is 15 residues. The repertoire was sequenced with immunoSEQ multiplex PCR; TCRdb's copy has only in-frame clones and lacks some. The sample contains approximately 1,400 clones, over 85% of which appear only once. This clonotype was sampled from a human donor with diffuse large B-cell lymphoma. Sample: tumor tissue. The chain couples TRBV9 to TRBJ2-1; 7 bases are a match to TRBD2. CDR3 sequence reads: CASSTSTSNYNEQFF. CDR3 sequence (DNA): TGTGCCAGCAGCACTTCGACTAGCAACTACAATGAGCAGTTCTTC.